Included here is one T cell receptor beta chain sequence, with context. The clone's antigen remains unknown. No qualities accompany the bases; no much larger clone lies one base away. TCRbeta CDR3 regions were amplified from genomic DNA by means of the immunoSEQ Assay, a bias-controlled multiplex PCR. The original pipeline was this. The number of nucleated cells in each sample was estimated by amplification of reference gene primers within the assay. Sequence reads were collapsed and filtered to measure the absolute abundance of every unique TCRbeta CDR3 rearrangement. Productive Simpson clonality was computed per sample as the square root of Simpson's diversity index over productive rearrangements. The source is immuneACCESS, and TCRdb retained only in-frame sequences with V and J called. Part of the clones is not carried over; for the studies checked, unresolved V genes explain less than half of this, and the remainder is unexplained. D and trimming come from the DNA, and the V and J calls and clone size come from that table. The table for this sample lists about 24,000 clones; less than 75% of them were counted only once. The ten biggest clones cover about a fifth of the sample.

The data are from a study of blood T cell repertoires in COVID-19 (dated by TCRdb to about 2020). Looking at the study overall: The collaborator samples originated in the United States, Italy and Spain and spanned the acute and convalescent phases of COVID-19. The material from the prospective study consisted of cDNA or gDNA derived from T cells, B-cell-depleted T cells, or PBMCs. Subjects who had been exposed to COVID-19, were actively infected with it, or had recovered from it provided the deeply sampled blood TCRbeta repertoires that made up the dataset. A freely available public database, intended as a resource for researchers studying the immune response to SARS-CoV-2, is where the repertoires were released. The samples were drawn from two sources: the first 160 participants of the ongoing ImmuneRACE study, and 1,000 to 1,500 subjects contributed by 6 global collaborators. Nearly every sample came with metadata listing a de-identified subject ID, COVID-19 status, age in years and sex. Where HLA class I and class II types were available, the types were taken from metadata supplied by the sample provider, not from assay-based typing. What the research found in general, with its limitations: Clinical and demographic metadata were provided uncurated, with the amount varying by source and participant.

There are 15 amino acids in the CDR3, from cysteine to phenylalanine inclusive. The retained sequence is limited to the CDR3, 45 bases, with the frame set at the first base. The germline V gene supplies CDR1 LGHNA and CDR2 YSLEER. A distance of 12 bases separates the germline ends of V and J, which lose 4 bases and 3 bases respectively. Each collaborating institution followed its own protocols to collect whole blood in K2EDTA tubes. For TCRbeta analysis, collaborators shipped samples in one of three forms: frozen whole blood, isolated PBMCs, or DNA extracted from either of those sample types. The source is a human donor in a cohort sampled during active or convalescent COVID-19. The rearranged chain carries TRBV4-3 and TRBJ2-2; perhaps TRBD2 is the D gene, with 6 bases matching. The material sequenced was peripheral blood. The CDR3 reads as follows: CASSLDGRDTGELFF. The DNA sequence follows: TGCGCCAGCAGCCTTGACGGGAGAGACACCGGGGAGCTGTTTTTT.